Here is one T cell receptor beta chain with its context. This sample stems from a study of cytomegalovirus exposure and HLA in healthy donors. The junction had 14 bases not matched to a gene; V was cut back by 4 bases and J by 6 bases. The CDR3 runs to 16 residues. Germline V gene sequence: CDR1 SEHNR, CDR2 FQNEAQ (reference sequence). This PCR relied on a set of 60 Vbeta primers and 13 Jbeta primers. Here immunoSEQ multiplex PCR was the method, and the copy in TCRdb shows in-frame clones only, minus some. Of tens of thousands of clones in the sample, roughly 78% are singletons; the top ten hold 4% to 5%.

Sequencing used PBMCs. The rearrangement joins TRBV7-9 to TRBJ1-1, with 7 bases matching TRBD1. The clonotype originates from a middle-aged man in good health and CMV-seronegative. CDR3 loop: CASSSTWGQGEAEAFF. CDR3 coding DNA: TGTGCCAGCAGCTCCACGTGGGGGCAGGGGGAGGCTGAAGCTTTCTTT.